This TCR beta chain appears in the sequencing data of a study of CD8 T cells in ankylosing spondylitis. Study-level findings and limits: Disease-linked clones bore a CD8+ phenotype, appearing relatively rarely in peripheral blood. It appeared that ankylosing spondylitis blood was characterized by a TCR beta motif of fewer than ten highly homologous variants. It was reported that disease-linked clones were significantly enriched in matched ankylosing spondylitis synovial fluid.

Each TCR beta library was made by quantitative 5'-RACE that incorporated molecular barcodes. Each CDR3 protein is one row after TCRdb ran MiXCR on the 5' RACE reads. The sample has under 200,000 distinct CDR3 sequences; about 9.9% are singletons. This clonotype was detected only a few times. What it binds is unknown. This receptor was identified in a male donor with ankylosing spondylitis or in good health (not recorded which). Source material: blood, either unsorted or a sorted T cell fraction (not recorded which).

This chain's CDR3 is CASSPTRLAYEQFF. CDR3 nucleotides: TGTGCCAGCAGCCCAACCCGGCTAGCCTATGAGCAGTTCTTC. V gene TRBV7-2 combines with J gene TRBJ2-1; maybe TRBD2 (5 bases). V was cut by 5 bases and J by 8 bases, with 16 bases left in between. This CDR3 spans 14 amino acids. Germline CDR1 SGHTA, CDR2 FQGNSA.